Listed below are T cell receptor beta chains from one sample, sequenced in a study of a mutant IDH1 vaccine in newly diagnosed glioma. Measured with immunoSEQ multiplex PCR; TCRdb has only the in-frame clones, and not every one. Of tens of thousands of clones in the sample, about 79% are singletons; the top ten hold around 6.9%. Their antigens are not known. Sequencing was performed on PBMCs, taken from a glioma patient whose treatment included an IDH1 peptide vaccine. The receptors shown here come from a woman aged 35 to 49 with glioma. Some clones in this sample may be carry-over from other donors' samples. Both conserved end residues are part of each CDR3. A D gene is named only where the DNA matches it firmly. Clone size is shown for a subset of rows, as once, few, many or a class of expanded clone.

j_call | clone_size | d_call | v_call | cdr3_nt | cdr3_aa
TRBJ1-6 | NA | NA | TRBV2 | TGTGCCAGCAGTGGAGAGACCCCGAATAATTCACCCCTCCACTTT | CASSGETPNNSPLHF
TRBJ2-3 | few | NA | TRBV4-2 | TGTGCCAGCAGCCAAGGGGGGGATACGCAGTATTTT | CASSQGGDTQYF
TRBJ2-1 | once | TRBD2 | TRBV2 | TGTGCCAGCCAAGAGCGGGGGACTGAGCAGTTCTTC | CASQERGTEQFF
TRBJ1-2 | NA | NA | TRBV7-2 | TGTGCCAGCAGCTTAGAATGGGGTGACTATGGCTACACCTTC | CASSLEWGDYGYTF
TRBJ2-7 | few | NA | TRBV4-3 | TGCGCCAGCAGCCTGGACAGCGTTTCCTACGAGCAGTACTTC | CASSLDSVSYEQYF
TRBJ1-1 | NA | NA | TRBV2 | TGTGCCAGCAGGGTCTCAATGAACACTGAAGCTTTCTTT | CASRVSMNTEAFF
TRBJ1-4 | NA | NA | TRBV2 | TGTGCCAGCAGTGAATCCCAGGGAACTAATGAAAAACTGTTTTTT | CASSESQGTNEKLFF
TRBJ1-4 | once | NA | TRBV5-6 | TGTGCCAGCAGTCGAAGGTCGCGAGGGGAAAAACTGTTTTTT | CASSRRSRGEKLFF
TRBJ1-2 | few | NA | TRBV29-1 | TGCAGCGTCCTTCCGACAGAGGAGTTC | CSVLPTEEF
TRBJ2-7 | NA | TRBD1 | TRBV19 | TGTGCCAGTAGTCGACAGGGGGAGTACGAGCAGTACTTC | CASSRQGEYEQYF
TRBJ2-3 | NA | TRBD2 | TRBV4-3 | TGCGCCAGCAGCCTAGGACTAGCTCCAGATACGCAGTATTTT | CASSLGLAPDTQYF
TRBJ2-6 | NA | NA | TRBV27 | TGTGCCAGCAGTTCCCTAGCAGCTGGGGCCAACGTCCTGACTTTC | CASSSLAAGANVLTF
TRBJ2-2 | NA | NA | TRBV9 | TGTGCCAGCAGTTTCACCGGGGGGAACACCGGGGAGCTGTTTTTT | CASSFTGGNTGELFF
TRBJ2-1 | once | TRBD2 | TRBV7-2 | TGTGCCAGCAGCTTAAAGTCTAGCGGCTACAATGAGCAGTTCTTC | CASSLKSSGYNEQFF
TRBJ1-5 | NA | NA | TRBV5-1 | TGCGCCAGCAGCTTGGGGTTAAATAGCAATCAGCCCCAGCATTTT | CASSLGLNSNQPQHF
TRBJ2-7 | few | NA | TRBV25-1 | TGTGCCAGCACCCTAGACAGGTCACCCTCCTACGAGCAGTACTTC | CASTLDRSPSYEQYF
TRBJ2-7 | NA | NA | TRBV6-5 | TGTGCCAGCAGAGAGGAGGCCACCTACGAGCAGTACTTC | CASREEATYEQYF
TRBJ2-3 | NA | NA | TRBV18 | TGTGCCAGCTCACCAGGGGTCGGAGATACGCAGTATTTT | CASSPGVGDTQYF
TRBJ2-1 | NA | NA | TRBV25-1 | TGTGCCAGCACAGGGCTCAATGAGCAGTTCTTC | CASTGLNEQFF
TRBJ2-7 | NA | TRBD1 | TRBV14 | TGTGCCAGCAGCCTTTACAGGGGATCCTACGAGCAGTACTTC | CASSLYRGSYEQYF
TRBJ2-7 | once | NA | TRBV9 | TGTGCCAGCAGCGTAGCCGAGGACAGAGCCTACGAGCAGTACTTC | CASSVAEDRAYEQYF
TRBJ1-2 | NA | NA | TRBV2 | TGTGCCAGCAGTGACCCGGGACACAACTATGGCTACACCTTC | CASSDPGHNYGYTF
TRBJ2-3 | NA | NA | TRBV29-1 | TGCAGCGTTAGCAGGGGGGCGCGGGATACGCAGTATTTT | CSVSRGARDTQYF
TRBJ1-1 | NA | NA | TRBV28 | TGTGCCAGCAGTACCCGACAGGCTAAAGCTTTCTTT | CASSTRQAKAFF
TRBJ1-5 | NA | TRBD1 | TRBV7-2 | TGTGCCAGCAGCTTAGTAGAGGACAGGTGGGATCAGCAGCCCCAGCATTTT | CASSLVEDRWDQQPQHF
TRBJ2-3 | NA | NA | TRBV7-2 | TGTGCCAGCAGCTTAGAGGGTTCAGTGTTGGATACGCAGTATTTT | CASSLEGSVLDTQYF
TRBJ2-6 | NA | NA | TRBV2 | TGTGCCAGATCTGGGGCCAACGTCCTGACTTTC | CARSGANVLTF
TRBJ1-5 | NA | TRBD1 | TRBV9 | TGTGCCAGCAGCGCGGGGACAGGGGGTCAGCCCCAGCATTTT | CASSAGTGGQPQHF
TRBJ1-2 | NA | TRBD1 | TRBV2 | TGTGCCAGCAGTCCGGGACAGGGGTACTATGGCTACACCTTC | CASSPGQGYYGYTF
TRBJ1-3 | once | NA | TRBV25-1 | TGTGCCAGCAGTGAATATATCTCTGGAAACACCATATATTTT | CASSEYISGNTIYF
TRBJ1-1 | NA | NA | TRBV19 | TGTGCCAGTAGTCCCCGCGGGGCCGGGGGGGAAGCTTTCTTT | CASSPRGAGGEAFF
TRBJ1-1 | NA | TRBD1 | TRBV10-3 | TGTGCCATCAGTCGGGGACAGGGCACTGAAGCTTTCTTT | CAISRGQGTEAFF
TRBJ2-7 | NA | NA | TRBV9 | TGTGCCAGCAGCGTAGTGGGCGATACCTACGAGCAGTACTTC | CASSVVGDTYEQYF
TRBJ2-7 | NA | NA | TRBV7-8 | TGTGCCAGCAGCCTCTCCCCCTCCTACGAGCAGTACTTC | CASSLSPSYEQYF
TRBJ2-7 | few | TRBD1 | TRBV2 | TGTGCCAGCAGTGACGGACAGGCCTCCTACGAGCAGTACTTC | CASSDGQASYEQYF
TRBJ1-1 | NA | NA | TRBV6-5 | TGTGCCAGCAGTTACTCCCAAGTGGAAGGTGAAGCTTTCTTT | CASSYSQVEGEAFF
TRBJ1-3 | NA | NA | TRBV18 | TGTGCCAGCTCACCGGGGGCTGGAAACACCATATATTTT | CASSPGAGNTIYF
TRBJ1-3 | NA | NA | TRBV21-1 | NA | CASSKGWGEGNTIYF
TRBJ2-7 | NA | NA | TRBV5-6 | TGTGCCAGCAGGGTAGGGTCTGGGTACGAGCAGTACTTC | CASRVGSGYEQYF
TRBJ2-2 | NA | TRBD2 | TRBV11-2 | TGTGCCAGCAGCTTCGAAGGGAGGGTTAGGGGCACCGGGGAGCTGTTTTTT | CASSFEGRVRGTGELFF
TRBJ1-1 | few | NA | TRBV7-2 | TGTGCCAGCAGCTTTGTTCGGGACCACACTGAAGCTTTCTTT | CASSFVRDHTEAFF
TRBJ1-1 | NA | NA | TRBV4-1 | TGCGCCAGCAGCCAAGGGGTTCGGCAAGCTTTCTTT | CASSQGVRQAFF
TRBJ1-2 | NA | NA | TRBV18 | TGTGCCAGCTCACCACGGTCAGGGCCTGGGGTTGGCGGCTACACCTTC | CASSPRSGPGVGGYTF
TRBJ2-2 | NA | TRBD1 | TRBV11-3 | TGTGCCAGCAGCCCTAACATCGACAGGGGAAGGACCGGGGAGCTGTTTTTT | CASSPNIDRGRTGELFF
TRBJ1-6 | NA | TRBD1 | TRBV6-1 | TGTGCCAGCGGGTTCCGGGACAGGTCTGTCTCACCCCTCCACTTT | CASGFRDRSVSPLHF
TRBJ1-3 | NA | TRBD1 | TRBV6-6 | TGTGCCAGCATGAGACAGGGGGCCGGAGGAAACACCATATATTTT | CASMRQGAGGNTIYF